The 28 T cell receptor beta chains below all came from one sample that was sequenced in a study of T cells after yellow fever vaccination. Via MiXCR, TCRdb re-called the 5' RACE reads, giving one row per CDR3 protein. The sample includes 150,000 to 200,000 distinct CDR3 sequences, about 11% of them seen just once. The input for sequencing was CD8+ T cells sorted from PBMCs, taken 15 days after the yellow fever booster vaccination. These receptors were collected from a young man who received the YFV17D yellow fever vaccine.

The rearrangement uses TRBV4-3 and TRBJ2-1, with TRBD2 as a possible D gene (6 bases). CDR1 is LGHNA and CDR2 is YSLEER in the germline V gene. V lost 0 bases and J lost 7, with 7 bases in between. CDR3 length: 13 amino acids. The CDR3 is CASSQDGGNEQFF. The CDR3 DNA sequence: TGCGCCAGCAGCCAAGACGGAGGGAATGAGCAGTTCTTC.

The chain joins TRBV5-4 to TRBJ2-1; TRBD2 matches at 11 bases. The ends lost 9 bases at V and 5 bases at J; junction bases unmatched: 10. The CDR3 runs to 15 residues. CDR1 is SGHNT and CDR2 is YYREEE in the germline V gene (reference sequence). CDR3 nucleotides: TGTGCCATCCCAACTTTAGCGGGGGGGAACAATGAGCAGTTCTTC. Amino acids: CAIPTLAGGNNEQFF.

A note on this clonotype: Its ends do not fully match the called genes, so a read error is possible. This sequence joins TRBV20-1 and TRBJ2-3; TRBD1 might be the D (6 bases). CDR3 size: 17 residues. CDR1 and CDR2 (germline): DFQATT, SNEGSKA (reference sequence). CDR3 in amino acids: CSARDHIRDTELDTQYF. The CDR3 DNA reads TGCAGTGCGAGAGACCACATCCGGGACACTGAGTTAGATACGCAGTATTTT.

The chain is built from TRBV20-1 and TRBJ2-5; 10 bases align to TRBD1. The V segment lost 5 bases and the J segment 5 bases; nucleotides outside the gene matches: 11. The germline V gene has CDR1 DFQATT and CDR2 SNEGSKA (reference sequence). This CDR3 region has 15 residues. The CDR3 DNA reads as TGCAGTGCTTCAGACCGGGACAGGGGAGAGGAGACCCAGTACTTC. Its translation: CSASDRDRGEETQYF.

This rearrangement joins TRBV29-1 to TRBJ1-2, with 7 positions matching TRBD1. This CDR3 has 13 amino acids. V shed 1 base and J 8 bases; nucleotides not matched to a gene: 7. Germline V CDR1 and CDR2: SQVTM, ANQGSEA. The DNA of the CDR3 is TGCAGCGTTGAAGCACCCGGGACAGCGGGCTACACCTTC. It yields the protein CSVEAPGTAGYTF.

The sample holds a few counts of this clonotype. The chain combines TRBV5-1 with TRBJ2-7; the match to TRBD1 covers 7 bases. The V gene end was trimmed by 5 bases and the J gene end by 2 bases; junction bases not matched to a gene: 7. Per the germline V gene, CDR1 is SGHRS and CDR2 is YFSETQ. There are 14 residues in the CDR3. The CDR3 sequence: CASSAPGQTYEQYF. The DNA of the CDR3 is TGCGCCAGCAGTGCCCCGGGACAGACCTACGAGCAGTACTTC.

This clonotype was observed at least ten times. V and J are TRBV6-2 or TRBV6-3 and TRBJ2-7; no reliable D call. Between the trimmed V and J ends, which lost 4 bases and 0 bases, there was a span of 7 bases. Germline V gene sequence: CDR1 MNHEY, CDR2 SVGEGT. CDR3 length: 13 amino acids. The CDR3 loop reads CASSWGFSYEQYV. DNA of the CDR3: TGTGCCAGCAGTTGGGGTTTCTCCTACGAGCAGTACGTC.

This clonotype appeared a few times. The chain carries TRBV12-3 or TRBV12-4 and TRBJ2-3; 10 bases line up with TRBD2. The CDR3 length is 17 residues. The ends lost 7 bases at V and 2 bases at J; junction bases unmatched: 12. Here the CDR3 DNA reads TGTGCCAGCACCCCCCTTATAGCGGGGGGTATCACAGATACGCAGTATTTT. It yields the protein CASTPLIAGGITDTQYF.

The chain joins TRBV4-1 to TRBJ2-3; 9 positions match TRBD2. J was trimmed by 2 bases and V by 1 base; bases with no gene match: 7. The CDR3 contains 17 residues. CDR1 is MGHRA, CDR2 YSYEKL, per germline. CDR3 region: CASSQGGRGGFTDTQYF. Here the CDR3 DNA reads TGCGCCAGCAGCCAAGGAGGGCGGGGGGGTTTCACAGATACGCAGTATTTT.

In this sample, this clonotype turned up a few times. CDR3 protein: CASSPRGGTEAFF. As DNA, the CDR3 is TGTGCCAGCAGCCCCCGCGGCGGCACTGAAGCTTTCTTT. The V call is TRBV7-2, the J call TRBJ1-1; D gene uncertain. This CDR3 has 13 residues. Germline V CDR1 and CDR2: SGHTA, FQGNSA. Trimming cost V 5 bases and J 4 bases, with 11 bases left between them.

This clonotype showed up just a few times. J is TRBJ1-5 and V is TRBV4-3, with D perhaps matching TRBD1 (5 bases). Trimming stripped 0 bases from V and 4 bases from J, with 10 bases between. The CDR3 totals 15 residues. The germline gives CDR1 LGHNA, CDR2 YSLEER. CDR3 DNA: TGCGCCAGCAGCCAAGAGCGGGGGACTAATCAGCCCCAGCATTTT. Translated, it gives CASSQERGTNQPQHF.

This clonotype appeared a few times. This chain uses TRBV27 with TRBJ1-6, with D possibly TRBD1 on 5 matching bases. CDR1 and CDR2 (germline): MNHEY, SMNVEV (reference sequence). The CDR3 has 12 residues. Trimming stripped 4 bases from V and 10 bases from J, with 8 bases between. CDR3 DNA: TGTGCCAGCAGTTACAGGCACTCACCCCTCCACTTT. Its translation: CASSYRHSPLHF.

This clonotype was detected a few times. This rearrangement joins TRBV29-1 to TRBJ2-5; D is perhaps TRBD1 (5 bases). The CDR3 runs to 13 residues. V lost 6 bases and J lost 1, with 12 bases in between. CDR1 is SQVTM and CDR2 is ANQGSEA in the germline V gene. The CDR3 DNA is TGCAGCGTCAGGGCAAACCTCCAAGAGACCCAGTACTTC. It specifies CSVRANLQETQYF. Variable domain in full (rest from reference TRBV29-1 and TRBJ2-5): SAVISQKPSRDICQRGTSLTIQCQVDSQVTMMFWYRQQPGQSLTLIATANQGSEATYESGFVIDKFPISRPNLTFSTLTVSNMSPEDSSIYLCSVRANLQETQYFGPGTRLLVL.

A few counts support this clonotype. The CDR3 sequence: CASSSPLARRYNEQFF. Here the CDR3 DNA reads TGTGCCAGCAGCTCACCTCTAGCGCGGAGGTACAATGAGCAGTTCTTC. V is TRBV4-2 and J is TRBJ2-1, with D perhaps matching TRBD2 (6 bases). The V gene's germline CDR1 is LGHNA and CDR2 YNFKEQ. The CDR3 extends over 16 amino acids. V was cut by 5 bases and J by 4 bases, with 18 bases left in between.

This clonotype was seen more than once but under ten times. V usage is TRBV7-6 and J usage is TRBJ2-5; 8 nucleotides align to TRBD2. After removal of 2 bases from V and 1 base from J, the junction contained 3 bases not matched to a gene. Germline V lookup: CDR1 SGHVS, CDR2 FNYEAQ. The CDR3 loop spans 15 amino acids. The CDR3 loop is CASSLKRGPQETQYF. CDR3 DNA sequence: TGTGCCAGCAGCTTAAAGCGGGGGCCCCAAGAGACCCAGTACTTC.

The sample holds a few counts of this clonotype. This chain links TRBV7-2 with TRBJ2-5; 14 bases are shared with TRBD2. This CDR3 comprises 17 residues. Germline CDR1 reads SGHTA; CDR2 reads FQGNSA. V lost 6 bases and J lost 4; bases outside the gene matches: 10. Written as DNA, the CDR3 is TGTGCCAGCAGTGACGGACTAGCGGGGGGCATATTAGAGACCCAGTACTTC. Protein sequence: CASSDGLAGGILETQYF.

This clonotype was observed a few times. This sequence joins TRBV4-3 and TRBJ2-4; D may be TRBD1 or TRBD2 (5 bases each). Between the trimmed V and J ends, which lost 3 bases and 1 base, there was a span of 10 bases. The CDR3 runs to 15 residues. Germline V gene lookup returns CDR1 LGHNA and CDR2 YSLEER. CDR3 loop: CASSQGRGAKNIQYF. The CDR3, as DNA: TGCGCCAGCAGCCAGGGGCGAGGGGCCAAAAACATTCAGTACTTC.

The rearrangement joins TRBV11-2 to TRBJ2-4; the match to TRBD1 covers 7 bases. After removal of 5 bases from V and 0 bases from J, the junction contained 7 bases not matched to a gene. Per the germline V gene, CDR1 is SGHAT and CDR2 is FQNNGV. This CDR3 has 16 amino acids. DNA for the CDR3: TGTGCCAGCAGCCGGACAGGCCAACTAGCCAAAAACATTCAGTACTTC. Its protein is CASSRTGQLAKNIQYF.

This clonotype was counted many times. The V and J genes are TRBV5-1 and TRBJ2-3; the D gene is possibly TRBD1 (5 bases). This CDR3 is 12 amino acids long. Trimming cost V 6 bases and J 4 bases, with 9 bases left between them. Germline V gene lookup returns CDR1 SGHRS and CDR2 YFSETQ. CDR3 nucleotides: TGCGCCAGCAACCAAGGGGCAGATACGCAGTATTTT. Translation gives CASNQGADTQYF. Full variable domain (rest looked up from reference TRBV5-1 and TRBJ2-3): KAGVTQTPRYLIKTRGQQVTLSCSPISGHRSVSWYQQTPGQGLQFLFEYFSETQRNKGNFPGRFSGRQFSNSRSEMNVSTLELGDSALYLCASNQGADTQYFGPGTRLTVL.

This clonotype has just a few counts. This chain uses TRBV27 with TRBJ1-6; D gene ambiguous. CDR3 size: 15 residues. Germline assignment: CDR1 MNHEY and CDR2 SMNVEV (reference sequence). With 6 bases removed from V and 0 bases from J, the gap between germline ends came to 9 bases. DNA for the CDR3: TGTGCCAGCAGCCCCGAGTTCTCCTATAATTCACCCCTCCACTTT. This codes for CASSPEFSYNSPLHF.

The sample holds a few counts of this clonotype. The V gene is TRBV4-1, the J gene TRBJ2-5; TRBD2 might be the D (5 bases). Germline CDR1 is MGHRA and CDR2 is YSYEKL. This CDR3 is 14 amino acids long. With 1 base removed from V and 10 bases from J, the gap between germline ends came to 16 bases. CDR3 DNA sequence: TGCGCCAGCAGCCAAGGAGTTGACCCCCGGGACCAGTACTTC. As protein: CASSQGVDPRDQYF.

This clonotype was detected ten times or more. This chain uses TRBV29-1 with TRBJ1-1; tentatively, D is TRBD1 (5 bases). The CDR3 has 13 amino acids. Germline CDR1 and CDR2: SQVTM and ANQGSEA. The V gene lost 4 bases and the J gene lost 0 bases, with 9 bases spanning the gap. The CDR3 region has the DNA TGCAGCGTTGCGAAAGGGGTGAACACTGAAGCTTTCTTT. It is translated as CSVAKGVNTEAFF.

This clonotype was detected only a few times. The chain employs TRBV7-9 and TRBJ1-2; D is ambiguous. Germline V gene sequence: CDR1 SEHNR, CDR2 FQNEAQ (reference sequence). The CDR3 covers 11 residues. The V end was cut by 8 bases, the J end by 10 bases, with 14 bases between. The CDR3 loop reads CASLRGINYTF. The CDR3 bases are TGTGCCAGCCTCCGGGGTATAAACTACACCTTC.

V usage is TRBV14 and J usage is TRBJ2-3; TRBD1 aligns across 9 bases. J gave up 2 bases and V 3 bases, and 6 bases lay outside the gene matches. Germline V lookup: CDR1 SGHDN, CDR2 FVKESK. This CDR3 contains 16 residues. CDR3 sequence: CASSQAGDRDTDTQYF. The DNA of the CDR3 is TGTGCCAGCAGCCAGGCGGGGGACAGGGACACAGATACGCAGTATTTT.

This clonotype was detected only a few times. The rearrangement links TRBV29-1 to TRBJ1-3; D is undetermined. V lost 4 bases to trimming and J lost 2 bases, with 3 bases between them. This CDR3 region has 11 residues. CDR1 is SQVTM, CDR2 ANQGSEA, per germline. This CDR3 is CSVVAGNTIYF. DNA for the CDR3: TGCAGCGTTGTAGCTGGAAACACCATATATTTT.

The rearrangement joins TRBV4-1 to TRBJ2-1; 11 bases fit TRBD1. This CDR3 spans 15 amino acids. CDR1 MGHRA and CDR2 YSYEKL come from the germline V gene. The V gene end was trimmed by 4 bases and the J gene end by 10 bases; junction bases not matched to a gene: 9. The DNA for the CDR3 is TGCGCCAGCAGCCCGGACAGGGGGCTTTTGAACGAGCAGTTCTTC. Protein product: CASSPDRGLLNEQFF.

CDR3 in DNA: TGTGCCAGCAGCCCTCCAGGGGATACTGAAGCTTTCTTT. Protein sequence: CASSPPGDTEAFF. This chain links TRBV7-9 with TRBJ1-1, with a possible D match to TRBD1 (6 bases). Trimming took 5 bases from V and 5 from J, leaving 12 bases between them. This CDR3 contains 13 residues. CDR1 SEHNR and CDR2 FQNEAQ come from the germline V gene (reference sequence).

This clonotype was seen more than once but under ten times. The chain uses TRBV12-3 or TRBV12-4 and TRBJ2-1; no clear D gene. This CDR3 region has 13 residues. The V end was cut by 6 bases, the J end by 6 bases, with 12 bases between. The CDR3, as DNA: TGTGCCAGCAGCCGAGCTGGGGTCAATGAGCAGTTCTTC. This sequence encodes CASSRAGVNEQFF.